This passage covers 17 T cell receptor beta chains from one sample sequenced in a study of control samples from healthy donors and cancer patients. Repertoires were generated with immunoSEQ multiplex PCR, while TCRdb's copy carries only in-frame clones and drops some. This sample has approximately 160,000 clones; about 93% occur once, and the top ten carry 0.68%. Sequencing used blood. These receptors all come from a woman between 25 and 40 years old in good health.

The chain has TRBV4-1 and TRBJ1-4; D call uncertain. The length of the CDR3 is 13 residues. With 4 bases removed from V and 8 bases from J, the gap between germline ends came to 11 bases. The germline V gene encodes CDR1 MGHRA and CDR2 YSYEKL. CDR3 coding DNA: TGCGCCAGCAGCCCCAGGCCGCCCGAAAAACTGTTTTTT. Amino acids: CASSPRPPEKLFF.

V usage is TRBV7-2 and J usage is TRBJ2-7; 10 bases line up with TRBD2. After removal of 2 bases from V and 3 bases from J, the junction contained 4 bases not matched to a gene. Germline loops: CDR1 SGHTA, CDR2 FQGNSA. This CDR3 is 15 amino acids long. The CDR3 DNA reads TGTGCCAGCAGCTTATGGGTAGCGGGAGGCTACGAGCAGTACTTC. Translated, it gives CASSLWVAGGYEQYF.

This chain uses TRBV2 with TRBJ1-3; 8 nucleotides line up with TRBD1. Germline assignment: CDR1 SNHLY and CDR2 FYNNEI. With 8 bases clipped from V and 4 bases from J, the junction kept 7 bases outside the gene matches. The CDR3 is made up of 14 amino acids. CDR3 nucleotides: TGTGCCAGCTCCCGGGACAGGAGGGGAAACACCATATATTTT. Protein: CASSRDRRGNTIYF.

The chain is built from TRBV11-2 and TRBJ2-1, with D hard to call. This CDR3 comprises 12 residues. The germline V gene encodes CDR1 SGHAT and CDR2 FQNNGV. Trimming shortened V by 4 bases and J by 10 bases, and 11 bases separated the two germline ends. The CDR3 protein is CASSYSSAEQFF. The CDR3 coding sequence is TGTGCCAGCAGCTACTCCAGCGCAGAGCAGTTCTTC.

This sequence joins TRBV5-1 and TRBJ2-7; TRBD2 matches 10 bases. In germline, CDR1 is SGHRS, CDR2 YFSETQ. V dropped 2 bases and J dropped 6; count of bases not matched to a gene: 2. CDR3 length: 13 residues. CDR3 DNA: TGCGCCAGCAGCTTAGCGGGAGGGGCCGAGCAGTACTTC. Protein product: CASSLAGGAEQYF.

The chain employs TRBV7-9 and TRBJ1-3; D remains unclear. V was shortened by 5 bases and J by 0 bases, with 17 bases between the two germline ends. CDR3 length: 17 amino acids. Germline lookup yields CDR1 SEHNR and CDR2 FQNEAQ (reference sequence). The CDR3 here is CASSAGESFFSGNTIYF. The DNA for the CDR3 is TGTGCCAGCAGCGCCGGTGAGTCTTTTTTCTCTGGAAACACCATATATTTT.

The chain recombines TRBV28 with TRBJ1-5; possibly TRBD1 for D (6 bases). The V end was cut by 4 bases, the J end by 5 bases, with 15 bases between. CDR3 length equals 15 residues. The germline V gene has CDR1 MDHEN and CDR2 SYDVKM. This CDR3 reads CASSSQDSRDQPQHF. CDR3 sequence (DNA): TGTGCCAGCAGTTCCCAGGACAGTAGGGATCAGCCCCAGCATTTT.

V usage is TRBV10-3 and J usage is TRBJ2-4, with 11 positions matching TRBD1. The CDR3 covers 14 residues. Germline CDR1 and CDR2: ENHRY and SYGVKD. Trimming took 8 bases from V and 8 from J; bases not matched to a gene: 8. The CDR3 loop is CAIRRGQGEDIQYF. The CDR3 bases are TGTGCCATCCGGAGGGGACAGGGGGAGGACATTCAGTACTTC.

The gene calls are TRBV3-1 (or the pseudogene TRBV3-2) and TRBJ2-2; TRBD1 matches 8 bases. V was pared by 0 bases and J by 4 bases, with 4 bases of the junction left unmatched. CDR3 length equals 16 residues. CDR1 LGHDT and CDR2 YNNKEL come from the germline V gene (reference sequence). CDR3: CASSQEVTGVTGELFF. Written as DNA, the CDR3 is TGTGCCAGCAGCCAAGAAGTGACAGGGGTCACCGGGGAGCTGTTTTTT.

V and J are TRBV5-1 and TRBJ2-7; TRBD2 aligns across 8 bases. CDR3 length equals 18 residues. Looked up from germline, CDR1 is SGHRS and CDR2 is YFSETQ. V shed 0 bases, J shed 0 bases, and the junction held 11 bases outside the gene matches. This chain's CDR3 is CASSLAASTSGSSYEQYF. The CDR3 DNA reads TGCGCCAGCAGCTTGGCCGCGAGTACTAGCGGTAGCTCCTACGAGCAGTACTTC.

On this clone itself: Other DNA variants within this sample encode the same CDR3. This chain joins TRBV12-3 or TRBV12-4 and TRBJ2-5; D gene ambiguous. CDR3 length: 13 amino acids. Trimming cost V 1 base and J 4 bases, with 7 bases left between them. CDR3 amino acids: CASSLGGGETQYF. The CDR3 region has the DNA TGTGCCAGCAGTTTAGGGGGTGGAGAGACCCAGTACTTC.

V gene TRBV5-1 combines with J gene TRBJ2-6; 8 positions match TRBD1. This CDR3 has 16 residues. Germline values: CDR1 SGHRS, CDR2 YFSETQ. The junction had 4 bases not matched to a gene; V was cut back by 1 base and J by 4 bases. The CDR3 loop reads CASSLQGAKGANVLTF. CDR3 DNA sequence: TGCGCCAGCAGCTTGCAGGGGGCAAAAGGGGCCAACGTCCTGACTTTC.

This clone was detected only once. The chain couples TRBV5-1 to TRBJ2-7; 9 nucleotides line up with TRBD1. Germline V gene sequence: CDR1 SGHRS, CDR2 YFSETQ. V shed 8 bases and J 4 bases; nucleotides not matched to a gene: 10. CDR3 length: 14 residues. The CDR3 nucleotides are TGCGCCAGTCAAACCGGGACAGGGACGTACGAGCAGTACTTC. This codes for CASQTGTGTYEQYF.

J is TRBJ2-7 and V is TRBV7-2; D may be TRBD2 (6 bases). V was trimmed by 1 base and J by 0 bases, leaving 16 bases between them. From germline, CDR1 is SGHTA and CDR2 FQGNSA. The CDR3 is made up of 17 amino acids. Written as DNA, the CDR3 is TGTGCCAGCAGCTTAGGCCCGGGGGTGGCGAGCTCCTACGAGCAGTACTTC. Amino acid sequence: CASSLGPGVASSYEQYF.

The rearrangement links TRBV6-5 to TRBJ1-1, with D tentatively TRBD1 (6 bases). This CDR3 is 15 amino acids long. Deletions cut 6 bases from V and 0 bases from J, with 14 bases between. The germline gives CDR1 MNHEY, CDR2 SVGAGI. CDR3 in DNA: TGTGCCAGCAGAGGGGGGGTGAACCTGAACACTGAAGCTTTCTTT. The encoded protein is CASRGGVNLNTEAFF.

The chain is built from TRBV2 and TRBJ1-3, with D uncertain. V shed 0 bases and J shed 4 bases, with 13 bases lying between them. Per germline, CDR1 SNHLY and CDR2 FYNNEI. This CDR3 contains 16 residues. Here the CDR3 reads CASSEAKSSYGNTIYF. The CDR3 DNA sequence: TGTGCCAGCAGTGAAGCCAAATCCAGTTACGGAAACACCATATATTTT.

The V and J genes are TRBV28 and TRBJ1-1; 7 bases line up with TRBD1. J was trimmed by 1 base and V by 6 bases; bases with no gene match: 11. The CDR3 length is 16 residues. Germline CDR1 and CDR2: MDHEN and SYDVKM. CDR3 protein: CASRPTGDWENTEAFF. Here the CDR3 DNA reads TGTGCCAGCAGACCAACAGGGGACTGGGAGAACACTGAAGCTTTCTTT.